This T cell receptor (beta chain) emerged from a study of T cells in women clearing cervical HPV infection. Trimming cost V 4 bases and J 0 bases, with 13 bases left between them. The length of the CDR3 is 15 residues. Germline CDR1 reads SGHNT; CDR2 reads YYREEE (reference sequence). To note about this clone: The CDR3 extends 3 residues past the end of the read, so its final part is completed from the germline J gene.

Sequencing used immunoSEQ multiplex PCR; TCRdb keeps in-frame clones, though not all of them. The table lists 36,000 or so clones. The sequenced sample was blood buffy coat. The source is a woman aged 18-70 years with a cervical HPV16 infection that either progressed to CIN3+ or cleared (not recorded which). The V call is TRBV5-4, the J call TRBJ1-2; D is perhaps TRBD1 (6 bases). This chain's CDR3 is CASSLVQGTNYGYTF. The CDR3 DNA, read in part, is TGTGCCAGCAGCCTAGTACAGGGAACTAACTATGGC.